The entry that follows covers one T cell receptor (beta chain) sequence. What it binds is unknown. Naive-designated CD8 cells lacked CD45RO, were positively enriched for CCR7, and omitted terminally differentiated effector memory CD45RA+ cells. The data were taken from a study of shared clonotypes between healthy human individuals. Study-level results: The rarefaction results pointed to incomplete sorted-subset sequencing despite large depth. Naive subsets generally had larger estimated richness than memory subsets.

At the deep level, the assay was run. Some 30,000 T cell genomes, or roughly 180 ng DNA, went into the sorted-subset replicate PCRs. Profiling relied on immunoSEQ multiplex PCR, and the TCRdb table lists in-frame clones only, not all of them. This sample has about 1,900,000 clones; approximately 94% occur once, and the top ten carry approximately 1%. This CDR3 region has 18 residues. Between the trimmed V and J ends, which lost 5 bases and 2 bases, there was a span of 24 bases. CDR1 is SEHNR and CDR2 is FQNEAQ in the germline V gene (reference sequence). The chain employs TRBV7-9 and TRBJ1-1, with unresolved D. Sequencing was carried out using naive CD8+ T cells sorted from blood. This TCR was recovered from a man younger than 30 in good health. DNA for the CDR3: TGTGCCAGCAGCGCCGGGATACCAATAGGAACAACCAACACTGAAGCTTTCTTT. Its protein product is CASSAGIPIGTTNTEAFF.